Shown below are 5 T cell receptor beta chains from a single sample sequenced in a study of PD-1 blockade in classical Hodgkin lymphoma. Generated by immunoSEQ multiplex PCR, the TCRdb table keeps only in-frame clones and is missing some. The data show about 26,000 clones, with roughly 86% seen just once and approximately 10% held by the top ten. Every patient was affected by relapse after autologous stem cell transplantation, while exposure to brentuximab vedotin was not uniform. Source: peripheral blood mononuclear cells (PBMCs), taken before the second cycle of nivolumab. The receptors come from a human donor with classical Hodgkin lymphoma.

This clone came up a few times. This sequence joins TRBV7-2 and TRBJ1-1; TRBD1 is a possible D gene (5 bases). The CDR3 loop spans 14 amino acids. CDR1 SGHTA and CDR2 FQGNSA come from the germline V gene. Trimming took off 5 bases at V and 2 bases at J, with 12 bases between the two ends. In DNA, the CDR3 is TGTGCCAGCAGCATCGGACACTCTAACACTGAAGCTTTCTTT. Protein: CASSIGHSNTEAFF.

This chain connects TRBV30 to TRBJ2-3; D is possibly TRBD2 (6 bases). The germline V gene has CDR1 GTSNPN and CDR2 SVGIG (reference sequence). The CDR3 consists of 14 residues. V was cut by 1 base and J by 1 base, with 9 bases left in between. CDR3: CAWSEGLRTDTQYF. For the CDR3, the DNA is TGTGCCTGGAGTGAGGGACTCCGCACAGATACGCAGTATTTT.

Note on this clone: At one end the junction does not follow the germline gene, possibly because of a read error. CDR3 residues: CAGSRVPNSPLHF. The CDR3, as DNA: TGTGCCGGCAGCAGGGTTCCGAATTCACCCCTCCACTTT. The chain is built from TRBV6-5 and TRBJ1-6, with a tentative D call TRBD1 (5 bases). Per germline, CDR1 MNHEY and CDR2 SVGAGI. The CDR3 is 13 amino acids.

The rearrangement uses TRBV7-2 and TRBJ2-2; D unresolved. The V gene's germline CDR1 is SGHTA and CDR2 FQGNSA. The CDR3 length is 11 residues. V lost 3 bases and J lost 7, with 3 bases in between. CDR3 sequence (DNA): TGTGCCAGCAGCTTGGTCGGGGAGCTGTTTTTT. Its translation is CASSLVGELFF.

The chain is built from TRBV5-1 and TRBJ1-4; a possible D gene is TRBD1 (6 bases). The V gene's germline CDR1 is SGHRS and CDR2 YFSETQ. Trimming removed 1 base from V and 7 bases from J, with 14 bases in between. The CDR3 runs to 15 residues. CDR3 protein: CASSLYAGDREKLFF. Here the CDR3 DNA reads TGCGCCAGCAGCTTGTACGCAGGGGATCGTGAAAAACTGTTTTTT.